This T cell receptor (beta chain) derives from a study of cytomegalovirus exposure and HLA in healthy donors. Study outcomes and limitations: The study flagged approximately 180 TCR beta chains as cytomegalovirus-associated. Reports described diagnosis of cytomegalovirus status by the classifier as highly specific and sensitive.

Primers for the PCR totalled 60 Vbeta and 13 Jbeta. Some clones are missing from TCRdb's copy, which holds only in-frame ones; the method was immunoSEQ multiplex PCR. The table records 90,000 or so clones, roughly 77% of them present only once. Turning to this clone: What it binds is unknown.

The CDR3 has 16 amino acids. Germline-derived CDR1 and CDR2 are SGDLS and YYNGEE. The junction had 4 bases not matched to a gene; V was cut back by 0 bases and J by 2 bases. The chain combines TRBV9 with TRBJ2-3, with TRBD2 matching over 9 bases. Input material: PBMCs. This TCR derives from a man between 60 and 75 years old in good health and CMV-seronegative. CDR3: CASSVVPSGNTDTQYF. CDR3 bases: TGTGCCAGCAGCGTAGTTCCTAGCGGGAACACAGATACGCAGTATTTT.